The subject of this entry is one T cell receptor (beta chain). No cognate antigen has been identified for it. Base qualities were left out, and no much larger clone turns up one base away. This entry belongs to a study of blood T cell repertoires in COVID-19 (dated by TCRdb to between 2020 and 2021). In the study overall: Samples from collaborators originated in the United States, Italy and Spain and spanned both the acute and convalescent phases of COVID-19. Where available, HLA class I and class II types were obtained from metadata supplied by the sample provider rather than from assay-based typing. A de-identified subject ID, COVID-19 status, age in years and sex were almost always included in the sample metadata. Deeply sampled blood TCRbeta repertoires from subjects exposed to, actively infected with, or recovered from COVID-19 were included in the dataset. The samples were drawn from the first 160 participants of the ongoing ImmuneRACE study and from roughly 1,300 subjects provided by 6 global collaborators. The prospective study material was composed of cDNA or gDNA derived from T cells, B-cell-depleted T cells, or PBMCs. The repertoires were made available in a free public database intended to serve as a resource for research on the immune response to SARS-CoV-2.

Whole blood was collected in K2EDTA tubes by collaborating institutions according to the institutions' own protocols. For TCRbeta analysis, collaborators shipped samples in one of three forms: frozen whole blood, isolated PBMCs, or DNA extracted from either of those sample types. TCRbeta CDR3 regions were amplified from genomic DNA using the immunoSEQ Assay, a bias-controlled multiplex PCR. The published analysis was carried out like this. Within the assay, amplification of reference gene primers was used to estimate how many nucleated cells each sample contained. To quantify the absolute abundance of each unique TCRbeta CDR3 rearrangement, sequence reads were collapsed and filtered. For each sample, productive Simpson clonality was calculated as the square root of Simpson's diversity index across productive rearrangements. The clones in this table, taken by TCRdb from immuneACCESS, are in-frame only. Not every clone is retained; where verified, under half of the shortfall comes from an unresolved V gene, and the cause of the rest is unknown. That table is the source of V, J and clone size, and D and trimming were worked out from the DNA. The sample table contains tens of thousands of clones; only one count was recorded for about four fifths of them. Just over 20% of the sample goes to the ten largest clones.

Spanning cysteine to phenylalanine, the CDR3 consists of 15 amino acids. Solely the CDR3 DNA is kept, with 45 bases framed from the first base. The junction carries 15 bases between V and J, which are trimmed by 3 bases and 2 bases respectively. From the germline V gene (reference sequence), CDR1 is DFQATT and CDR2 is SNEGSKA. Study-wide findings and limitations: How much clinical and demographic metadata was included differed by source and by participant, and the metadata was provided uncurated.

This TCR was sampled from a human donor in a cohort sampled during active COVID-19. This chain joins TRBV20-1 to TRBJ2-3; perhaps TRBD1 is the D gene, with 6 bases matching. Material: peripheral blood. The bases read TGCAGTGCTAGTAGGACAGAGGGGTCCACAGATACGCAGTATTTT. This translates into CSASRTEGSTDTQYF.